Described below is a single T cell receptor beta chain sequence and its context. The data belong to a study of OX40 agonist ivuxolimab in advanced cancers. Clones were sequenced by immunoSEQ multiplex PCR, and TCRdb holds only the in-frame ones, with some missing. Here the sample spans 85,000 to 130,000 clones, 75% to 95% being singletons. The CDR3 runs 18 residues. The TCR comes from an adult with an advanced solid tumor such as melanoma, head and neck, liver or kidney cancer. The specimen comprised CD4+ or CD8+ T cells sorted from blood, sampled in a trial of the OX40 agonist ivuxolimab. The rearrangement joins TRBV21-1 to TRBJ1-4. TRBV21-1 is a documented pseudogene. The CDR3 here is CASSKEWNTWTTNEKLFF. CDR3 nucleotides: TGTGCCAGCAGCAAAGAGTGGAACACGTGGACAACTAATGAAAAACTGTTTTTT.